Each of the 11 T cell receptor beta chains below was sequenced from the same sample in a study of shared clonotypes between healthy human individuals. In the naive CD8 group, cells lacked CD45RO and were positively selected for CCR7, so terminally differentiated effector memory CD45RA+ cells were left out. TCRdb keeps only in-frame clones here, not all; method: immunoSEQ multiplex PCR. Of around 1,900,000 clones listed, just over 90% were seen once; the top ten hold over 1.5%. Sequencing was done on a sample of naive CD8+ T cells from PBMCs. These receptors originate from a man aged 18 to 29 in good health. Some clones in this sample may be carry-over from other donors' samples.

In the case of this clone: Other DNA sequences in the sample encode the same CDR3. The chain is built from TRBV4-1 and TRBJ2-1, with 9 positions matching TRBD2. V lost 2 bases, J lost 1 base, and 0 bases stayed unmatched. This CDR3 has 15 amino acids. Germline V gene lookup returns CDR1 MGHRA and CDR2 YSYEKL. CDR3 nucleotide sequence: TGCGCCAGCAGCCAAACTAGCGGGTCCTACAATGAGCAGTTCTTC. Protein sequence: CASSQTSGSYNEQFF.

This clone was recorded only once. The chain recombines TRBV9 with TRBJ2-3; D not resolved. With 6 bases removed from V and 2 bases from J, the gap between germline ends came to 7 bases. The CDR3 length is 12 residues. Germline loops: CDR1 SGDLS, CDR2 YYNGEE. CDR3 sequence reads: CASTTITDTQYF. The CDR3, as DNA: TGTGCCAGCACCACTATCACAGATACGCAGTATTTT. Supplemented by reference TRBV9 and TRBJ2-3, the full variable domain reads DSGVTQTPKHLITATGQRVTLRCSPRSGDLSVYWYQQSLDQGLQFLIQYYNGEERAKGNILERFSAQQFPDLHSELNLSSLELGDSALYFCASTTITDTQYFGPGTRLTVL.

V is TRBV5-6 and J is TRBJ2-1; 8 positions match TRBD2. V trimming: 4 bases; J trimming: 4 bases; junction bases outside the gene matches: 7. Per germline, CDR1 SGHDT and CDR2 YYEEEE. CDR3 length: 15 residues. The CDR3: CASSHGTRTYNEQFF. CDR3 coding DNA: TGTGCCAGCAGCCATGGGACTAGGACTTACAATGAGCAGTTCTTC.

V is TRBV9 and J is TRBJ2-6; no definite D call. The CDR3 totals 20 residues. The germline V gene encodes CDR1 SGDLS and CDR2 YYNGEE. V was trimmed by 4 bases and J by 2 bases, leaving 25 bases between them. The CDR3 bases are TGTGCCAGCAGCCCCGAAGACCCGTCGGAAGACGAAGCTGGGGCCAACGTCCTGACTTTC. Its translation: CASSPEDPSEDEAGANVLTF.

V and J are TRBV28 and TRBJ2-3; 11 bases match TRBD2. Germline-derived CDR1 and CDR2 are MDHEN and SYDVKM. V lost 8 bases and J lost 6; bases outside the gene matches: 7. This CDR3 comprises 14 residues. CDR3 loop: CASRGLAGRDTQYF. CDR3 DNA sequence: TGTGCCAGCCGAGGACTAGCGGGCAGGGATACGCAGTATTTT.

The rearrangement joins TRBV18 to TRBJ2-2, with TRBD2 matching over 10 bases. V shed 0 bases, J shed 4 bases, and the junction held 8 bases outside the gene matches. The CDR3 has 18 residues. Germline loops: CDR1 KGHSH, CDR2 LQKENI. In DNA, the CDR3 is TGTGCCAGCTCACCACCGAAACTAGCGGGATTAGGCACCGGGGAGCTGTTTTTT. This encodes CASSPPKLAGLGTGELFF.

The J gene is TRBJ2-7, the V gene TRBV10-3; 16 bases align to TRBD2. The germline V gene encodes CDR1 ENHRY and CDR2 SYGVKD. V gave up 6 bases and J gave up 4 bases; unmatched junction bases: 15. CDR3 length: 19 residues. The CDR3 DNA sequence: TGTGCCATCAGCGATAGAACCGGGACTAGCGGGAGGGTTGGGTACGAGCAGTACTTC. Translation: CAISDRTGTSGRVGYEQYF.

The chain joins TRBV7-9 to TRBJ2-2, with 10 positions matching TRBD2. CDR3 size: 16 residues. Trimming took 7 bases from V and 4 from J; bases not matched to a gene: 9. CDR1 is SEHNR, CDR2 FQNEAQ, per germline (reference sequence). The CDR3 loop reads CASTLWTSGITGELFF. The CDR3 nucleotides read TGTGCCAGCACCCTTTGGACTAGCGGAATCACCGGGGAGCTGTTTTTT.

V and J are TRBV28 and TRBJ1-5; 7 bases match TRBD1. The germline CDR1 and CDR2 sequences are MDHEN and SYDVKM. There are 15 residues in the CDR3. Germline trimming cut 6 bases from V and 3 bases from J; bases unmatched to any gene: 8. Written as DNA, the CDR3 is TGTGCCAGCAGCTCGACAGGGCCACTCAATCAGCCCCAGCATTTT. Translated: CASSSTGPLNQPQHF. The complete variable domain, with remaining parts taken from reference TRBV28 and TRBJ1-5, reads DVKVTQSSRYLVKRTGEKVFLECVQDMDHENMFWYRQDPGLGLRLIYFSYDVKMKEKGDIPEGYSVSREKKERFSLILESASTNQTSMYLCASSSTGPLNQPQHFGDGTRLSIL.

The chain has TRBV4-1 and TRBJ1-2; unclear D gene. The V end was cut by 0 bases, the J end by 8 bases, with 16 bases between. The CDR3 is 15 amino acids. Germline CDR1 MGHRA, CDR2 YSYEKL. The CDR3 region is CASSQEPGNHWGYTF. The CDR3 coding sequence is TGCGCCAGCAGCCAAGAGCCGGGGAACCATTGGGGCTACACCTTC.

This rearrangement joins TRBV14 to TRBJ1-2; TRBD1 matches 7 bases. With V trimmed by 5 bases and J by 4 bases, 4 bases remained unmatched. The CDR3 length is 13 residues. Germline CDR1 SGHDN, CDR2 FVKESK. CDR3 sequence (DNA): TGTGCCAGCAGCGCAGGGGGTACCTATGGCTACACCTTC. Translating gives CASSAGGTYGYTF.